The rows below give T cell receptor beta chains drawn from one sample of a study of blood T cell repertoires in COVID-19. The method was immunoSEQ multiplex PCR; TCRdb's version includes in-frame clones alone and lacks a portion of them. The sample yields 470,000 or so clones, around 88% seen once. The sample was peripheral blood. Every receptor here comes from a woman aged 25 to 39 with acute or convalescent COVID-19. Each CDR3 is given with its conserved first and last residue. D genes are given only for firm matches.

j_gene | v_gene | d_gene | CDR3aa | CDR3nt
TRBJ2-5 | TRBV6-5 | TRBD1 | CASRGEDRGQETQYF | TGTGCCAGCAGGGGGGAAGACAGGGGCCAAGAGACCCAGTACTTC
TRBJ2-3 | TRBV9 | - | CASSPQADTQYF | TGTGCCAGCAGCCCCCAGGCAGATACGCAGTATTTT
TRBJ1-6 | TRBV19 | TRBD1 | CASRLQGNNSPLHF | TGTGCCAGTAGATTACAGGGGAACAATTCACCCCTCCACTTT
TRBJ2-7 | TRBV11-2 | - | CASSPGTLGLEQYF | TGTGCCAGCAGTCCCGGGACTCTTGGATTGGAGCAGTACTTC
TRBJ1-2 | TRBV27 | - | CASSFGQTYGYTF | TGTGCCAGCAGTTTTGGACAAACCTATGGCTACACCTTC
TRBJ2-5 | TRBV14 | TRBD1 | CASSQEKTGVTQYF | TGTGCCAGCAGCCAAGAGAAAACAGGGGTCACCCAGTACTTC
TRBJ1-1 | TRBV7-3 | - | CASSLFPGAETEAFF | TGTGCCAGCAGCTTATTCCCAGGGGCGGAGACTGAAGCTTTCTTT
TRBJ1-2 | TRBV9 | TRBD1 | CASSVRDRNAYGYTF | TGTGCCAGCAGCGTCAGGGACAGGAATGCTTATGGCTACACCTTC
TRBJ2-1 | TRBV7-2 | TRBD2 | CASSLLAGGYNEQFF | TGTGCCAGCAGCTTACTAGCGGGGGGATACAATGAGCAGTTCTTC
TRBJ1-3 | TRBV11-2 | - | CASSGGWGTGNTIYF | TGTGCCAGCAGCGGGGGCTGGGGAACTGGAAACACCATATATTTT
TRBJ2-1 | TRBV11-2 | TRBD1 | CASSSGGQGAYNEQFF | TGTGCCAGCAGTAGCGGAGGACAGGGGGCCTACAATGAGCAGTTCTTC
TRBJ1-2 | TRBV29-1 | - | CSVEGGGSNYGYTF | TGCAGCGTTGAAGGGGGAGGGAGTAACTATGGCTACACCTTC
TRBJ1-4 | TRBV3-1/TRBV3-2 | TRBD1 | CASSLDRAKLFF | TGTGCCAGCAGCCTGGACAGGGCCAAACTGTTTTTT
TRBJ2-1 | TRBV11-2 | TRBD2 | CASSQSRLAGVGNEQFF | TGTGCCAGCAGTCAAAGCAGACTAGCGGGGGTGGGGAATGAGCAGTTCTTC
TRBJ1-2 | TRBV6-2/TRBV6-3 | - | CASSYTGNYGYTF | TGTGCCAGCAGTTATACCGGGAACTATGGCTACACCTTC
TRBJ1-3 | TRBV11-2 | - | CASSTGFSGNTIYF | TGTGCCAGCAGCACAGGATTCTCTGGAAACACCATATATTTT
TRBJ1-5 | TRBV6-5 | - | CASRLDSNQPQHF | TGTGCCAGCAGACTAGATAGCAATCAGCCCCAGCATTTT
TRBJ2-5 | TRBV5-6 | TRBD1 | CASSQTGIPQETQYF | TGTGCCAGCAGTCAGACAGGGATCCCCCAAGAGACCCAGTACTTC
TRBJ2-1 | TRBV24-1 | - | CATNDPGKSYNEQFF | TGTGCCACCAACGATCCGGGGAAGTCATACAATGAGCAGTTCTTC
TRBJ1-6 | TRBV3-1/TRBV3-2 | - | CASSQTEGGPLHF | TGTGCCAGCAGCCAAACCGAAGGGGGACCCCTCCACTTT
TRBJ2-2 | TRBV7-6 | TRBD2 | CASRKGLAGSNTGELFF | TGTGCCAGCAGAAAAGGTCTAGCGGGGTCGAACACCGGGGAGCTGTTTTTT
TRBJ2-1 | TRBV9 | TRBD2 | CASSDVRAGGPGEQFF | TGTGCCAGCAGCGACGTCCGAGCGGGGGGGCCCGGGGAGCAGTTCTTC
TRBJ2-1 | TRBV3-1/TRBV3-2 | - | CASSQERRTDKHNEQFF | TGTGCCAGCAGCCAAGAAAGGAGGACAGACAAACACAATGAGCAGTTCTTC
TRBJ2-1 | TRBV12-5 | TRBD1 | CASDSGQGANEQFF | TGTGCTAGTGATTCAGGACAGGGGGCTAATGAGCAGTTCTTC
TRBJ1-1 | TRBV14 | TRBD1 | CASSQDFLGQGGKDTEAFF | TGTGCCAGCAGCCAAGACTTTTTGGGGCAGGGGGGTAAGGACACTGAAGCTTTCTTT
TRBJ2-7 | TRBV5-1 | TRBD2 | CASTRGGIDEQYF | TGCGCCAGCACCCGCGGGGGAATCGACGAGCAGTACTTC
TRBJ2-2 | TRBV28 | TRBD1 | CASSRQGGSGTGELFF | TGTGCCAGCAGTCGCCAAGGGGGCTCGGGCACCGGGGAGCTGTTTTTT
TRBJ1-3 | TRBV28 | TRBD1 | CASRSRQGLGNTIYF | TGTGCCAGCAGGAGCCGACAGGGTCTCGGAAACACCATATATTTT
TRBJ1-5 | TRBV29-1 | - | CSALLAHNQPQHF | TGCAGCGCTCTTTTGGCTCACAATCAGCCCCAGCATTTT
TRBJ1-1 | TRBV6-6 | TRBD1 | CASSSGQMNTEAFF | TGTGCCAGCAGTTCGGGACAGATGAACACTGAAGCTTTCTTT
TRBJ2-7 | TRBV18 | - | CASSPPSGGGSYEQYF | TGTGCCAGCTCACCCCCGTCCGGGGGAGGCTCCTACGAGCAGTACTTC
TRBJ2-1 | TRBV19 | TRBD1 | CASSPGQGAFNEQFF | TGTGCCAGTAGTCCGGGACAGGGGGCGTTCAATGAGCAGTTCTTC
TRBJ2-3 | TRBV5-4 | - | CASSLGPKSTDTQYF | TGTGCCAGCAGCTTGGGGCCCAAGAGCACAGATACGCAGTATTTT
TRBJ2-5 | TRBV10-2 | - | CASSVMRGETQYF | TGCGCCAGCAGTGTTATGAGAGGAGAGACCCAGTACTTC
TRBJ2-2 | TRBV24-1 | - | CATSDPGDYTGELFF | TGTGCCACCAGTGATCCGGGAGATTACACCGGGGAGCTGTTTTTT
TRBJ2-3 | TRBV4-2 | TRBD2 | CASSQGTSSTDTQYF | TGTGCCAGCAGCCAAGGGACTAGTAGCACAGATACGCAGTATTTT
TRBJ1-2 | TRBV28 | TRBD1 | CASKPGQGLDGYTF | TGTGCCAGCAAACCGGGACAGGGGCTCGATGGCTACACCTTC
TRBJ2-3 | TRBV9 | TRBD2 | CASSPRAYGTSGTASTDTQYF | TGTGCCAGCAGTCCCCGCGCCTATGGGACTAGCGGAACGGCTAGCACAGATACGCAGTATTTT
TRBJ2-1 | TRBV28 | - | CASSSAVREDSYNEQFF | TGTGCCAGCAGTTCGGCCGTGAGGGAGGATTCCTACAATGAGCAGTTCTTC
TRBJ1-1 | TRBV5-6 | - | CASSLVAVNTEAFF | TGTGCCAGCAGCTTGGTTGCAGTGAACACTGAAGCTTTCTTT
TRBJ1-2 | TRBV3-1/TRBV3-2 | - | CASSPRTANYGYTF | TGTGCCAGCAGCCCACGGACAGCTAACTATGGCTACACCTTC
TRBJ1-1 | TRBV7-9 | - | CASSLGSGWDTEAFF | TGTGCCAGCAGCTTAGGATCAGGGTGGGACACTGAAGCTTTCTTT
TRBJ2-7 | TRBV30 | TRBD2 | CAWSARGGSRLSYEQYF | TGTGCCTGGAGTGCGCGGGGGGGCAGTCGGCTCTCCTACGAGCAGTACTTC
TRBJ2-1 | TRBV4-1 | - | CASSHYYRVSYNEQFF | TGCGCCAGCAGCCATTATTACAGGGTCTCCTACAATGAGCAGTTCTTC
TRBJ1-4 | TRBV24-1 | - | CATSPGVNEKLFF | TGTGCCACCAGTCCAGGGGTTAATGAAAAACTGTTTTTT
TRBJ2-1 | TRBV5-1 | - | CASSPVWTDDNEQFF | TGCGCCAGCAGCCCCGTTTGGACAGACGACAATGAGCAGTTCTTC
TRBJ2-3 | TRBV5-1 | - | CASQETSTDTQYF | TGCGCCAGCCAAGAGACTAGCACAGATACGCAGTATTTT
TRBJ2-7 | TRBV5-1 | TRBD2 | CASSLGLAGAYEQYF | TGCGCCAGCAGCCTAGGACTAGCGGGGGCCTACGAGCAGTACTTC